These 18 T cell receptor beta chains share one sample of origin, sequenced in a study of blood T cell repertoires in COVID-19. Method: immunoSEQ multiplex PCR; TCRdb's copy keeps in-frame clones and lacks some. The sample comprises about 440,000 clones, about 85% of which are singletons, and approximately 2% rests with the top ten. The material sequenced was PBMCs or T cells enriched from blood (not recorded which). These receptors were taken from a woman aged 18-29 years with acute COVID-19.

V and J are TRBV4-1 and TRBJ1-2; TRBD1 matches at 8 bases. Trimming at V came to 3 bases and at J to 4 bases, leaving 4 bases not matched to a gene. Germline loops: CDR1 MGHRA, CDR2 YSYEKL. The length of the CDR3 is 14 residues. The chain's CDR3 is CASSQDTGGYGYTF. Written as DNA, the CDR3 is TGCGCCAGCAGCCAGGACACAGGGGGCTATGGCTACACCTTC.

There are a few counts of this clone. This chain connects TRBV6-1 to TRBJ1-5; weak D call: TRBD1 (5 bases). Looked up from germline, CDR1 is MNHNS and CDR2 is SASEGT. The CDR3 is 14 residues long. V gave up 1 base and J gave up 6 bases, with 10 bases separating them. The CDR3 reads CASSEGGGAQPQHF. As DNA, the CDR3 is TGTGCCAGCAGTGAAGGGGGTGGGGCTCAGCCCCAGCATTTT.

This rearrangement joins TRBV5-5 to TRBJ1-1; D perhaps matches TRBD1 (6 bases). This CDR3 is built from 15 residues. The V gene lost 5 bases and the J gene lost 1 base, with 15 bases spanning the gap. The germline V gene has CDR1 SGHKS and CDR2 YYEKEE (reference sequence). The CDR3 here is CASRKKTGTNTEAFF. For the CDR3, the DNA is TGTGCCAGCAGAAAAAAGACAGGCACGAACACTGAAGCTTTCTTT.

The table lists this clone with a few counts. V is TRBV25-1 and J is TRBJ2-1, with D tentatively TRBD2 (6 bases). The V end lost 6 bases, the J end lost 7 bases, and 16 bases lay between the germline ends. This CDR3 comprises 14 residues. From germline, CDR1 is MGHDK and CDR2 SYGVNS. The CDR3 DNA is TGTGCCAGCAGCCGACTAGTAGGAGAGAATGAGCAGTTCTTC. The encoded protein is CASSRLVGENEQFF.

This chain joins TRBV6-2 or TRBV6-3 and TRBJ1-2; 7 bases are a match to TRBD1. Germline loops: CDR1 MNHEY, CDR2 SVGEGT. V dropped 0 bases and J dropped 4; count of bases not matched to a gene: 5. This CDR3 has 15 amino acids. In DNA form, the CDR3 reads TGTGCCAGCAGTTACTCGAGGGACAGCTCCTATGGCTACACCTTC. Its protein product is CASSYSRDSSYGYTF.

This rearrangement joins TRBV7-9 to TRBJ2-2, with unresolved D. This CDR3 contains 15 residues. The V end lost 3 bases, the J end lost 4 bases, and 12 bases lay between the germline ends. From germline, CDR1 is SEHNR and CDR2 FQNEAQ (reference sequence). CDR3 region: CASSFLEIGTGELFF. The CDR3 DNA is TGTGCCAGCAGCTTCCTGGAGATTGGCACCGGGGAGCTGTTTTTT.

The chain couples TRBV29-1 to TRBJ2-5; 11 bases map to TRBD2. This CDR3 is built from 15 residues. Looked up from germline, CDR1 is SQVTM and CDR2 is ANQGSEA. The junction had 8 bases not matched to a gene; V was cut back by 7 bases and J by 1 base. CDR3 residues: CSAITSGRGQETQYF. CDR3 nucleotide sequence: TGCAGCGCCATCACTAGCGGGAGAGGCCAAGAGACCCAGTACTTC.

The J gene is TRBJ2-5, the V gene TRBV11-2; the D gene is possibly TRBD2 (6 bases). CDR1 and CDR2 from the germline V gene are SGHAT and FQNNGV. Trimming cost V 4 bases and J 5 bases, with 23 bases left between them. The CDR3 has 17 amino acids. CDR3 sequence: CASSSPQTGVHTETQYF. The CDR3 DNA is TGTGCCAGCAGCTCACCCCAAACGGGGGTCCATACTGAGACCCAGTACTTC.

The rearrangement joins TRBV19 to TRBJ1-1; TRBD1 might be the D (6 bases). Germline-derived CDR1 and CDR2 are LNHDA and SQIVND (reference sequence). V lost 6 bases, J lost 4 bases, and 18 bases lay in between. The CDR3 consists of 15 residues. The CDR3 DNA sequence: TGTGCCAGTAGCCCTGGGCAGGGGTATTCCACTGAAGCTTTCTTT. Translated: CASSPGQGYSTEAFF.

This clone was picked up a small number of times. The chain links TRBV11-2 to TRBJ2-1, with 9 bases fitting TRBD2. CDR1 is SGHAT, CDR2 FQNNGV, per germline. This CDR3 is 18 amino acids long. Germline trimming cut 5 bases from V and 4 bases from J; bases unmatched to any gene: 15. CDR3 in amino acids: CASSPRLAEHLAYNEQFF. CDR3 bases: TGTGCCAGCAGCCCGAGACTAGCGGAGCACCTCGCTTACAATGAGCAGTTCTTC. The variable domain in full, completed from reference TRBV11-2 and TRBJ2-1, reads EAGVAQSPRYKIIEKRQSVAFWCNPISGHATLYWYQQILGQGPKLLIQFQNNGVVDDSQLPKDRFSAERLKGVDSTLKIQPAKLEDSAVYLCASSPRLAEHLAYNEQFFGPGTRLTVL.

The rearrangement joins TRBV18 to TRBJ2-5; D unclear. Germline CDR1 is KGHSH and CDR2 is LQKENI. The germline V and J ends were trimmed by 0 bases and 0 bases, with 5 bases remaining between them. The CDR3 length is 14 residues. The CDR3 reads CASSPPAHQETQYF. The CDR3 bases are TGTGCCAGCTCACCACCGGCCCACCAAGAGACCCAGTACTTC.

In this sample, this clone turned up a few times. The chain couples TRBV11-2 to TRBJ1-2; 8 nucleotides agree with TRBD1. CDR1 is SGHAT and CDR2 is FQNNGV in the germline V gene. The CDR3 has 16 residues. The V and J ends lost 5 bases and 6 bases, in that order; junction bases with no gene match: 14. DNA of the CDR3: TGTGCCAGCAGCGAAGAGACAGGGGTATGGGAAAATGGCTACACCTTC. It translates to CASSEETGVWENGYTF.

Only a few counts were recorded for this clone. J is TRBJ2-7 and V is TRBV18, with 7 bases lining up with TRBD1. V lost 1 base and J lost 6; bases outside the gene matches: 12. This CDR3 region has 16 residues. The V gene's germline CDR1 is KGHSH and CDR2 LQKENI. This CDR3 reads CASSPQEGAGGSEQYF. CDR3 DNA sequence: TGTGCCAGCTCACCACAAGAAGGTGCAGGGGGAAGCGAGCAGTACTTC. Filled out from reference TRBV18 and TRBJ2-7, the complete variable domain reads NAGVMQNPRHLVRRRGQEARLRCSPMKGHSHVYWYRQLPEEGLKFMVYLQKENIIDESGMPKERFSAEFPKEGPSILRIQQVVRGDSAAYFCASSPQEGAGGSEQYFGPGTRLTVT.

The gene calls are TRBV25-1 and TRBJ2-5; 8 bases are a match to TRBD2. With V trimmed by 4 bases and J by 2 bases, 6 bases remained unmatched. Looked up from germline, CDR1 is MGHDK and CDR2 is SYGVNS. The CDR3 has 15 residues. The CDR3 reads CASSGGSGTQETQYF. The CDR3 DNA reads TGTGCCAGCAGTGGTGGTAGCGGGACACAAGAGACCCAGTACTTC.

V is TRBV7-9 and J is TRBJ2-2, with TRBD2 matching 13 bases. Germline-derived CDR1 and CDR2 are SEHNR and FQNEAQ (reference sequence). V dropped 4 bases and J dropped 5; count of bases not matched to a gene: 10. This CDR3 spans 18 amino acids. The DNA of the CDR3 is TGTGCCAGCAGCTCGTTGACTAGCGGGGGGCCTCGTACCGGGGAGCTGTTTTTT. The encoded protein is CASSSLTSGGPRTGELFF. The entire variable domain, with the rest obtained from reference TRBV7-9 and TRBJ2-2, is as follows: DTGVSQNPRHKITKRGQNVTFRCDPISEHNRLYWYRQTLGQGPEFLTYFQNEAQLEKSRLLSDRFSAERPKGSFSTLEIQRTEQGDSAMYLCASSSLTSGGPRTGELFFGEGSRLTVL.

The chain combines TRBV29-1 with TRBJ1-2, with 12 positions matching TRBD1. J gave up 6 bases and V 7 bases, and 9 bases lay outside the gene matches. The CDR3 runs 14 residues. Germline V lookup: CDR1 SQVTM, CDR2 ANQGSEA. CDR3 DNA sequence: TGCAGCGCGCCGGGACAGGGGGCCCGTAATGGCTACACCTTC. Translated, it gives CSAPGQGARNGYTF.

The chain employs TRBV4-3 and TRBJ2-1, with 11 bases aligning to TRBD2. The CDR3 extends over 17 amino acids. Germline values: CDR1 LGHNA, CDR2 YSLEER. Trimming cost V 0 bases and J 8 bases; bases outside gene matches: 9. The CDR3 sequence: CASSQDLLTSGRYEQFF. The CDR3 DNA reads as TGCGCCAGCAGCCAAGATTTGCTAACTAGCGGGAGATATGAGCAGTTCTTC.

V and J are TRBV25-1 and TRBJ1-4; D is undetermined. CDR3 length: 14 residues. Trimming pared 7 bases from V and 8 bases from J, leaving 17 bases between. Germline CDR1 reads MGHDK; CDR2 reads SYGVNS. CDR3 DNA sequence: TGTGCCAGCACCCCAAGCGGCATAGGAGAAAAACTGTTTTTT. It yields the protein CASTPSGIGEKLFF.